A single sample is the source of the 12 T cell receptor beta chains below, sequenced in a study of early T cells in non-severe SARS-CoV-2 infection. TCRdb used MiXCR to reprocess the 5' RACE reads, holding one entry per CDR3 protein. There are some 58,000 distinct CDR3 sequences in the sample; roughly 13% occur only once, and more than 3.5% lies in the top ten. What was sequenced was whole blood. These receptors were taken from an adult who was a healthcare worker with PCR-confirmed SARS-CoV-2 infection or an uninfected control (not recorded which).

This clonotype was recorded a few times. The chain recombines TRBV7-2 with TRBJ2-1; maybe TRBD1 (5 bases). Per germline, CDR1 SGHTA and CDR2 FQGNSA. Trimming removed 8 bases from V and 4 bases from J, with 18 bases in between. The CDR3 has 15 amino acids. The CDR3 sequence is CASSLGAAFYNEQFF. DNA of the CDR3: TGTGCCAGCTCCCTTGGGGCAGCCTTTTACAATGAGCAGTTCTTC.

The rearrangement joins TRBV6-1 to TRBJ1-2; D uncertain. CDR1 MNHNS and CDR2 SASEGT come from the germline V gene. The length of the CDR3 is 15 residues. V lost 3 bases, J lost 6 bases, and 17 bases lay in between. The chain's CDR3 is CASSDVGVGYNGYTF. Written as DNA, the CDR3 is TGTGCCAGCAGTGATGTTGGAGTAGGGTACAATGGCTACACCTTC.

This clonotype was seen only a few times. The chain links TRBV20-1 to TRBJ2-7, with 9 bases identical to TRBD2. The V gene's germline CDR1 is DFQATT and CDR2 SNEGSKA (reference sequence). This CDR3 comprises 15 residues. V was clipped by 5 bases and J by 0 bases; unmatched bases: 8. The CDR3 protein is CSAVLSGGYSYEQYF. The DNA of the CDR3 is TGCAGTGCTGTCCTTAGCGGGGGCTACTCCTACGAGCAGTACTTC.

This chain joins TRBV5-1 and TRBJ2-1, with TRBD2 matching 7 bases. Per germline, CDR1 SGHRS and CDR2 YFSETQ. CDR3 length equals 11 residues. V was clipped by 3 bases and J by 10 bases; unmatched bases: 1. The CDR3 DNA is TGCGCCAGCAGCTCGGGACTAGAGCAGTTCTTC. This sequence encodes CASSSGLEQFF.

V and J are TRBV12-2 and TRBJ2-3; the table calls TRBD1, which could not be checked here. TRBV12-2 is reported as a pseudogene. This CDR3 comprises 17 residues. CDR3 in DNA: TGTGCAAGTCGCCCCTTCGGGACAACCCAAAGGGCAGATACGCAGTATTTT. Protein product: CASRPFGTTQRADTQYF.

This clonotype was detected ten times or more. The chain uses TRBV10-2 and TRBJ2-2; D ambiguous. Germline V CDR1 and CDR2: WSHSY, SAAADI. This CDR3 is built from 12 residues. Trimming stripped 8 bases from V and 0 bases from J, with 4 bases between. The CDR3 is CASYSNTGELFF. The CDR3 coding sequence is TGCGCCAGCTACTCGAACACCGGGGAGCTGTTTTTT.

This clonotype turned up a few times. V usage is TRBV4-3 and J usage is TRBJ1-1; tentative D call: TRBD1 (5 bases). The CDR3 has 15 residues. V was pared by 0 bases and J by 0 bases, with 8 bases between. CDR1 and CDR2 (germline): LGHNA, YSLEER. The CDR3 region has the DNA TGCGCCAGCAGCCAAGAGCGGGACGTGAACACTGAAGCTTTCTTT. Amino acid sequence: CASSQERDVNTEAFF.

The chain recombines TRBV12-3 or TRBV12-4 with TRBJ2-2, with a possible D match to TRBD1 (6 bases). The CDR3 contains 15 residues. V was shortened by 3 bases and J by 4 bases, with 12 bases between the two germline ends. In DNA, the CDR3 is TGTGCCAGCAGTTTCGCAGGGGTGGCCACCGGGGAGCTGTTTTTT. Translation: CASSFAGVATGELFF.

This clonotype was seen ten or more times. This sequence joins TRBV11-2 and TRBJ1-2; D possibly corresponds to TRBD1 (6 bases). This CDR3 is built from 14 residues. CDR1 and CDR2 from the germline V gene are SGHAT and FQNNGV. Trimming took off 1 base at V and 4 bases at J, with 10 bases between the two ends. The CDR3 sequence: CASSLGGGAYGYTF. In nucleotides, the CDR3 is TGTGCCAGCAGCTTAGGCGGGGGGGCCTATGGCTACACCTTC.

This chain connects TRBV10-3 to TRBJ1-1, with a tentative D call TRBD1 (6 bases). This CDR3 comprises 10 residues. The ends were cut back, 8 bases at V and 7 bases at J, with 8 bases in the middle. Per the germline V gene, CDR1 is ENHRY and CDR2 is SYGVKD. The CDR3 sequence is CAIGQFEAFF. The DNA of the CDR3 is TGTGCCATCGGACAGTTTGAAGCTTTCTTT.

The CDR3 DNA is TGTGCCAGCAGTTTCCCCTCATATAAGGGACTTCTCTACGAGCAGTACTTC. This gives the protein CASSFPSYKGLLYEQYF. The gene calls are TRBV12-3 or TRBV12-4 and TRBJ2-7, with D possibly TRBD2 on 6 matching bases. The CDR3 length is 17 residues. The V end lost 3 bases, the J end lost 3 bases, and 21 bases lay between the germline ends.

This clonotype was seen a few times. The chain joins TRBV24-1 to TRBJ2-5; D is unclear. Trimming stripped 9 bases from V and 4 bases from J, with 8 bases between. The CDR3 is 11 residues long. The germline V gene encodes CDR1 KGHDR and CDR2 SFDVKD. DNA of the CDR3: TGTGCCACCTTCATGGGAGAGACCCAGTACTTC. Amino acids: CATFMGETQYF.